This entry lists 29 T cell receptor beta chains sequenced from one sample in a study of human T cells and chemical hapten exposure. Blood, whole and unfractionated, served as the source for total RNA extraction. Attachment of unique molecular identifiers to individual cDNA molecules was performed in the library. MiXCR, applied by TCRdb to the reads, yields one record per CDR3 protein. The sample yields fewer than 150,000 distinct CDR3 sequences, around 9% seen once. The sequenced sample was whole blood. These receptors were taken from a human donor in good health. Some clones in this sample may be carry-over from other donors' samples.

There are a few counts of this clonotype. The chain has TRBV6-2 or TRBV6-3 and TRBJ2-1; no reliable D call. The germline CDR1 and CDR2 sequences are MNHEY and SVGEGT. V was trimmed by 3 bases and J by 5 bases, leaving 11 bases between them. The length of the CDR3 is 14 residues. The CDR3 protein is CASSYNSVNNEQFF. The CDR3 region has the DNA TGTGCCAGCAGTTATAATAGTGTTAACAATGAGCAGTTCTTC.

This clonotype was counted a few times. The chain uses TRBV7-2 and TRBJ2-3; TRBD2 matches 11 bases. The CDR3 contains 17 residues. Germline CDR1 and CDR2: SGHTA and FQGNSA. J gave up 4 bases and V 1 base, and 7 bases lay outside the gene matches. CDR3 DNA sequence: TGTGCCAGCAGCTTAGTTAGCTTGGGACTAGCGGCAGATACGCAGTATTTT. This codes for CASSLVSLGLAADTQYF.

This clonotype was counted many times. The V gene is TRBV6-6, the J gene TRBJ1-1; D not certain. CDR1 and CDR2 (germline): MNHNY, SVGAGI (reference sequence). The CDR3 length is 13 residues. The germline V and J ends were trimmed by 2 bases and 7 bases, with 11 bases remaining between them. In DNA, the CDR3 is TGTGCCAGCAGTTACGTGGCCAGGAATGAAGCTTTCTTT. Its protein is CASSYVARNEAFF.

The chain is built from TRBV5-1 and TRBJ2-7; either TRBD1 or TRBD2 may supply D (5 bases each). The CDR3 totals 15 residues. CDR1 is SGHRS, CDR2 YFSETQ, per germline. Trimming removed 0 bases from V and 2 bases from J, with 12 bases in between. The CDR3 DNA sequence: TGCGCCAGCAGCTTGGGGTGGGACGCAACCTACGAGCAGTACTTC. Translation: CASSLGWDATYEQYF.

V and J are TRBV4-1 and TRBJ2-3; 8 positions agree with TRBD1. CDR3 size: 17 residues. J was trimmed by 2 bases and V by 5 bases; bases with no gene match: 12. Per germline, CDR1 MGHRA and CDR2 YSYEKL. In nucleotides, the CDR3 is TGCGCCAGCAGCTCCCAGACAGGGGCTATAATCACAGATACGCAGTATTTT. Translating it yields CASSSQTGAIITDTQYF.

The chain combines TRBV12-3 or TRBV12-4 with TRBJ1-1; D gene unclear. V was cut by 3 bases and J by 11 bases, with 22 bases left in between. The CDR3 runs 15 residues. The CDR3: CASSFRLRVLEAAFF. CDR3 in DNA: TGTGCCAGCAGTTTTCGTTTGAGGGTGCTTGAGGCGGCTTTCTTT.

This clonotype was counted between two and nine times. This chain joins TRBV3-1 and TRBJ2-7, with D unresolved. The V gene's germline CDR1 is LGHDT and CDR2 YNNKEL (reference sequence). This CDR3 contains 12 residues. The germline V and J ends were trimmed by 4 bases and 6 bases, with 10 bases remaining between them. CDR3 bases: TGTGCCAGCAGCCGGGAAGCGCGCGAGCAGTACTTC. Amino acids: CASSREAREQYF.

This clonotype was seen more than once but under ten times. This chain links TRBV25-1 with TRBJ1-1; D might be TRBD1 (5 bases). This CDR3 comprises 13 residues. Germline V lookup: CDR1 MGHDK, CDR2 SYGVNS. V was trimmed by 7 bases and J by 4 bases, leaving 13 bases between them. CDR3: CASTLGEGTEAFF. CDR3 sequence (DNA): TGTGCCAGCACCCTGGGGGAGGGCACTGAAGCTTTCTTT.

This clonotype has ten or more counts. This chain connects TRBV10-3 to TRBJ2-1; possible D gene TRBD1, 5 bases. The CDR3 runs to 13 residues. Germline CDR1 ENHRY, CDR2 SYGVKD. Trimming removed 6 bases from V and 2 bases from J, with 8 bases in between. The CDR3: CAISDSPYNEQFF. The CDR3 nucleotides read TGTGCCATCAGCGACAGTCCCTACAATGAGCAGTTCTTC.

This clonotype was counted a few times. The rearrangement links TRBV5-1 to TRBJ1-1, with 9 bases that match TRBD1. Trimming took 0 bases from V and 1 from J; bases not matched to a gene: 4. This CDR3 has 16 amino acids. CDR1 SGHRS and CDR2 YFSETQ come from the germline V gene. CDR3 nucleotides: TGCGCCAGCAGCTTGGAGGGGACAGGGAAGAACACTGAAGCTTTCTTT. Amino acids: CASSLEGTGKNTEAFF.

This clonotype was seen a few times. The genes are TRBV13 and TRBJ2-7; D possibly corresponds to TRBD1 (5 bases). There are 15 residues in the CDR3. V shed 0 bases and J shed 0 bases, with 9 bases lying between them. Germline CDR1 reads PRHDT; CDR2 reads FYEKMQ (reference sequence). This CDR3 is CASSLGQAPSYEQYF. In nucleotides, the CDR3 is TGTGCCAGCAGCTTAGGACAGGCGCCCTCCTACGAGCAGTACTTC.

V gene TRBV3-1 combines with J gene TRBJ1-4; D is uncertain. V lost 2 bases, J lost 2 bases, and 15 bases lay in between. Germline CDR1 is LGHDT and CDR2 is YNNKEL (reference sequence). The CDR3 spans 17 residues. CDR3 region: CASSQRGKKVTNEKLFF. The DNA of the CDR3 is TGTGCCAGCAGCCAAAGAGGGAAGAAAGTGACTAATGAAAAACTGTTTTTT.

Note on this clonotype: This clone may be a read error of a much larger clone one base away. This chain joins TRBV6-4 and TRBJ1-2; D perhaps matches TRBD1 (5 bases). The CDR3 contains 13 residues. Germline V gene sequence: CDR1 MRHNA, CDR2 SNTAGT. The V end lost 7 bases, the J end lost 5 bases, and 14 bases lay between the germline ends. CDR3 nucleotide sequence: TGTGCCAGCATTGCCTCAGGGTTTTATGGCTACACCTTC. Its translation is CASIASGFYGYTF.

This clonotype showed up just a few times. The chain carries TRBV7-9 and TRBJ1-5, with 7 bases that match TRBD1. The CDR3 totals 14 residues. Germline V gene data show CDR1 as SEHNR and CDR2 as FQNEAQ (reference sequence). V was pared by 5 bases and J by 6 bases, with 7 bases of the junction left unmatched. This chain's CDR3 is CASSPTGWGQPQHF. The CDR3 region has the DNA TGTGCCAGCAGCCCGACAGGGTGGGGTCAGCCCCAGCATTTT.

This clonotype was detected ten times or more. This rearrangement joins TRBV20-1 to TRBJ1-1, with a tentative D call TRBD1 (5 bases). This CDR3 contains 12 residues. With 6 bases removed from V and 6 bases from J, the gap between germline ends came to 14 bases. Germline V gene data show CDR1 as DFQATT and CDR2 as SNEGSKA (reference sequence). As DNA, the CDR3 is TGCAGTGCCAGGGCAGGGAAGTCTGAAGCTTTCTTT. Translating gives CSARAGKSEAFF.

This clonotype appeared many times. The chain has TRBV27 and TRBJ1-5, with D possibly matching TRBD1 (5 bases). V lost 0 bases to trimming and J lost 5 bases, with 11 bases between them. This CDR3 comprises 15 residues. Per germline, CDR1 MNHEY and CDR2 SMNVEV (reference sequence). The CDR3 DNA sequence: TGTGCCAGCAGTTTATCGTTGCAGGGCCATCAGCCCCAGCATTTT. It specifies CASSLSLQGHQPQHF.

This clonotype turned up a few times. This chain joins TRBV24-1 and TRBJ2-5, with 9 bases identical to TRBD1. CDR3 size: 15 residues. Trimming at V came to 4 bases and at J to 3 bases, leaving 5 bases not matched to a gene. CDR1 and CDR2 (germline): KGHDR, SFDVKD. As DNA, the CDR3 is TGTGCCACCAGTGAAGCCACAGGGGGCGAAGAGACCCAGTACTTC. Translation: CATSEATGGEETQYF.

This chain joins TRBV27 and TRBJ2-3, with TRBD2 as a possible D gene (5 bases). Trimming shortened V by 7 bases and J by 7 bases, and 15 bases separated the two germline ends. Germline V gene lookup returns CDR1 MNHEY and CDR2 SMNVEV (reference sequence). The CDR3 length is 13 residues. The CDR3 sequence: CASKKPGENTQYF. CDR3 sequence (DNA): TGTGCCAGCAAAAAACCCGGGGAAAATACGCAGTATTTT.

This clonotype occurred many times. This chain links TRBV6-5 with TRBJ1-2; D is perhaps TRBD1 (6 bases). Trimming took 6 bases from V and 2 from J, leaving 10 bases between them. Germline V gene data show CDR1 as MNHEY and CDR2 as SVGAGI. There are 13 residues in the CDR3. CDR3 amino acids: CASSQQGNYGYTF. The CDR3 bases are TGTGCCAGCAGCCAACAGGGAAACTATGGCTACACCTTC.

This clonotype was seen many times. The V call is TRBV9, the J call TRBJ1-1; TRBD1 agrees at 8 bases. Losses at the gene ends were 0 bases for V and 5 bases for J; bases not matched to a gene: 9. Per the germline V gene, CDR1 is SGDLS and CDR2 is YYNGEE. This CDR3 contains 16 residues. In DNA form, the CDR3 reads TGTGCCAGCAGCGTAGGGCAGGGGGCGTCGTGGACTGAAGCTTTCTTT. As protein: CASSVGQGASWTEAFF.

This clonotype was seen only a few times. This chain links TRBV11-2 with TRBJ2-7; D not certain. CDR1 is SGHAT and CDR2 is FQNNGV in the germline V gene. Trimming pared 5 bases from V and 3 bases from J, leaving 14 bases between. This CDR3 comprises 14 residues. CDR3 DNA: TGTGCCAGCAGCACTCGACTGAGTTACTACGAGCAGTACTTC. Residues: CASSTRLSYYEQYF. Looking up the rest from reference TRBV11-2 and TRBJ2-7 gives the full variable domain: EAGVAQSPRYKIIEKRQSVAFWCNPISGHATLYWYQQILGQGPKLLIQFQNNGVVDDSQLPKDRFSAERLKGVDSTLKIQPAKLEDSAVYLCASSTRLSYYEQYFGPGTRLTVT.

This clonotype has only a few counts. The chain combines TRBV5-1 with TRBJ2-1; D is possibly TRBD1 or TRBD2 (5 bases each). This CDR3 has 15 residues. Germline loops: CDR1 SGHRS, CDR2 YFSETQ. V lost 1 base, J lost 1 base, and 9 bases lay in between. The CDR3: CASSLTGQSYNEQFF. CDR3 in DNA: TGCGCCAGCAGCTTGACGGGGCAGTCCTACAATGAGCAGTTCTTC.

CDR3 DNA sequence: TGTGCCACCAGCAGTAATGGACAGGGTGTCATCGGGGAGCTGTTTTTT. Protein sequence: CATSSNGQGVIGELFF. V and J are TRBV15 and TRBJ2-2; 8 positions match TRBD1. The V gene's germline CDR1 is LNHNV and CDR2 YYDKDF (reference sequence). The CDR3 is 16 residues long. The junction had 10 bases not matched to a gene; V was cut back by 3 bases and J by 7 bases. The entire variable domain, with the rest obtained from reference TRBV15 and TRBJ2-2, is as follows: DAMVIQNPRYQVTQFGKPVTLSCSQTLNHNVMYWYQQKSSQAPKLLFHYYDKDFNNEADTPDNFQSRRPNTSFCFLDIRSPGLGDTAMYLCATSSNGQGVIGELFFGEGSRLTVL.

This clonotype was observed many times. The CDR3 sequence is CASSSAGTSVDEQFF. In nucleotides, the CDR3 is TGCGCCAGCAGCTCAGCCGGGACTAGCGTTGATGAGCAGTTCTTC. V gene TRBV5-1 combines with J gene TRBJ2-1; 10 bases agree with TRBD2. The CDR3 contains 15 residues. Looked up from germline, CDR1 is SGHRS and CDR2 is YFSETQ. The V and J ends lost 3 bases and 8 bases, in that order; junction bases with no gene match: 8.

The CDR3 reads CASSHALGASSYPGELFF. CDR3 bases: TGTGCCAGCAGTCATGCGCTTGGAGCGTCTAGTTATCCCGGGGAGCTGTTTTTT. This chain connects TRBV27 to TRBJ2-2, with D hard to call. Germline CDR1 MNHEY, CDR2 SMNVEV (reference sequence). The V and J ends lost 5 bases and 6 bases respectively, with 25 bases between them. The CDR3 is 18 amino acids.

This clonotype showed up many times. V is TRBV27 and J is TRBJ1-1; no reliable D call. Deletions cut 4 bases from V and 10 bases from J, with 10 bases between. CDR1 and CDR2 (germline): MNHEY, SMNVEV (reference sequence). The CDR3 loop spans 11 amino acids. CDR3 bases: TGTGCCAGCAGTTCGGTACGGGGAGCTTTCTTT. Translating gives CASSSVRGAFF.

The V gene is TRBV29-1, the J gene TRBJ1-2; no reliable D call. Trimming cost V 5 bases and J 6 bases, with 16 bases left between them. The CDR3 covers 13 residues. Germline CDR1 and CDR2: SQVTM and ANQGSEA. CDR3 sequence (DNA): TGCAGCGTTTTTGGGAAAACGTTCGATGGCTACACCTTC. It encodes CSVFGKTFDGYTF. Variable domain in full (rest from reference TRBV29-1 and TRBJ1-2): SAVISQKPSRDICQRGTSLTIQCQVDSQVTMMFWYRQQPGQSLTLIATANQGSEATYESGFVIDKFPISRPNLTFSTLTVSNMSPEDSSIYLCSVFGKTFDGYTFGSGTRLTVV.

This clonotype came up a few times. This chain connects TRBV7-7 to TRBJ2-2; D remains unclear. Germline CDR1 and CDR2: SSHAT and FNYEAQ (reference sequence). Trimming left V 2 bases short and J 4 bases short, with 5 bases between. This CDR3 comprises 13 residues. CDR3 bases: TGTGCCAGCAGCTTAAAGGTCACCGGGGAGCTGTTTTTT. Translated, it gives CASSLKVTGELFF.

This clonotype has a count of ten or more. The chain combines TRBV12-3 or TRBV12-4 with TRBJ1-5, with 8 bases identical to TRBD1. Trimming at V came to 7 bases and at J to 7 bases, leaving 6 bases not matched to a gene. The CDR3 loop spans 13 amino acids. CDR3 residues: CASTGQGTQPQHF. The CDR3 DNA reads as TGTGCCAGCACCGGACAGGGTACACAGCCCCAGCATTTT.